The 30 T cell receptor beta chains in this list originate from one sample, sequenced in a study of T-cell memory formation after mild COVID-19. TCRdb re-called the 5' RACE reads with MiXCR, one entry per CDR3 protein. Of 200,000 to 300,000 distinct CDR3 sequences in the sample, roughly 17% were seen once. Sequenced input: PBMCs or a T cell subset sorted from them (not recorded which). The receptors derive from a young man who had mild COVID-19 (a few samples of this study predate the infection). Cell type and time point are not known.

The chain uses TRBV6-2 or TRBV6-3 and TRBJ1-2; no reliable D call. The germline V and J ends were trimmed by 2 bases and 6 bases, with 10 bases remaining between them. Germline lookup yields CDR1 MNHEY and CDR2 SVGEGT. The CDR3 sequence is 13 residues long. The CDR3: CASSYIQNNGYTF. In DNA, the CDR3 is TGTGCCAGCAGTTACATACAGAACAATGGCTACACCTTC.

The rearrangement joins TRBV4-2 to TRBJ2-5, with a possible D match to TRBD2 (7 bases). Germline V CDR1 and CDR2: LGHNA, YNFKEQ. V gave up 4 bases and J gave up 3 bases, with 12 bases separating them. CDR3 length: 14 residues. CDR3 DNA: TGTGCCAGCAGCCCGAAAGGGGGGGAAGAGACCCAGTACTTC. It encodes CASSPKGGEETQYF.

This clonotype came up a few times. The chain links TRBV6-4 to TRBJ1-2; D might be TRBD1 (5 bases). The CDR3 loop spans 14 amino acids. CDR1 is MRHNA and CDR2 is SNTAGT in the germline V gene. V lost 3 bases to trimming and J lost 5 bases, with 13 bases between them. CDR3 coding DNA: TGTGCCAGCAGTGATCGGCCGGGACTTTATGGCTACACCTTC. This encodes CASSDRPGLYGYTF.

This clonotype was detected a few times. The chain links TRBV6-6 to TRBJ2-3; TRBD2 matches 7 bases. Germline lookup yields CDR1 MNHNY and CDR2 SVGAGI (reference sequence). V was clipped by 3 bases and J by 6 bases; unmatched bases: 15. The CDR3 contains 17 residues. The CDR3 reads CASSYPRGSGRWDTQYF. The CDR3 nucleotides are TGTGCCAGCAGTTATCCCCGGGGTAGCGGGCGGTGGGATACGCAGTATTTT.

This clonotype was recorded a few times. This chain connects TRBV20-1 to TRBJ2-3; D is unresolved. Between the trimmed V and J ends, which lost 3 bases and 2 bases, there was a span of 9 bases. The CDR3 contains 13 residues. Germline CDR1 DFQATT, CDR2 SNEGSKA (reference sequence). CDR3 bases: TGCAGTGCTAGGCTGGGGTACACAGATACGCAGTATTTT. Translation: CSARLGYTDTQYF.

This clonotype has a handful of counts. The CDR3 is CASSVDGGINEKLFF. As DNA, the CDR3 is TGTGCCAGCAGCGTAGATGGAGGGATAAATGAAAAACTGTTTTTT. The chain links TRBV9 to TRBJ1-4; unclear D gene. Germline-derived CDR1 and CDR2 are SGDLS and YYNGEE. CDR3 length: 15 amino acids. V was shortened by 0 bases and J by 5 bases, with 11 bases between the two germline ends.

The chain links TRBV12-3 or TRBV12-4 to TRBJ2-1, with 9 bases aligning to TRBD1. J gave up 7 bases and V 2 bases, and 3 bases lay outside the gene matches. This CDR3 has 14 residues. CDR3 coding DNA: TGTGCCAGCAGTTTAAGGGACAGGGAAAATGAGCAGTTCTTC. Its protein product is CASSLRDRENEQFF.

This sequence joins TRBV5-1 and TRBJ2-1; D ambiguous. Germline values: CDR1 SGHRS, CDR2 YFSETQ. The length of the CDR3 is 11 residues. The germline V and J ends were trimmed by 1 base and 10 bases, with 6 bases remaining between them. The CDR3 region has the DNA TGCGCCAGCAGCTTGATGCGCGAGCAGTTCTTC. Its translation is CASSLMREQFF.

V usage is TRBV6-2 or TRBV6-3 and J usage is TRBJ2-4; D is perhaps TRBD1 or TRBD2 (6 bases each). Trimming took off 2 bases at V and 6 bases at J, with 11 bases between the two ends. CDR1 MNHEY and CDR2 SVGEGT come from the germline V gene. The CDR3 runs to 14 residues. CDR3 bases: TGTGCCAGCAGTTACAGGGGGGTCGCAAACATTCAGTACTTC. Its translation is CASSYRGVANIQYF.

The rearrangement joins TRBV2 to TRBJ1-1, with D possibly matching TRBD1 (6 bases). The V gene lost 8 bases and the J gene lost 6 bases, with 16 bases spanning the gap. The CDR3 runs 13 residues. The germline CDR1 and CDR2 sequences are SNHLY and FYNNEI. CDR3 DNA sequence: TGTGCCAGCGCGGGACAACCCGGATCTGAAGCTTTCTTT. It is translated as CASAGQPGSEAFF.

The rearrangement links TRBV3-1 to TRBJ1-1; unclear D gene. V was cut by 4 bases and J by 8 bases, with 14 bases left in between. The CDR3 consists of 13 residues. From germline, CDR1 is LGHDT and CDR2 YNNKEL (reference sequence). CDR3 sequence reads: CASSPRGQGEAFF. In DNA form, the CDR3 reads TGTGCCAGCAGCCCGCGTGGGCAAGGGGAAGCTTTCTTT. Looking up the rest from reference TRBV3-1 and TRBJ1-1 gives the full variable domain: DTAVSQTPKYLVTQMGNDKSIKCEQNLGHDTMYWYKQDSKKFLKIMFSYNNKELIINETVPNRFSPKSPDKAHLNLHINSLELGDSAVYFCASSPRGQGEAFFGQGTRLTVV.

The sample holds a few counts of this clonotype. This sequence joins TRBV11-3 and TRBJ2-3; D uncertain. V lost 3 bases to trimming and J lost 0 bases, with 10 bases between them. This CDR3 is 15 amino acids long. Germline CDR1 and CDR2: SGHNT and YENEEA. The DNA for the CDR3 is TGTGCCAGCAGCTTGGGCCACCAAAGCACAGATACGCAGTATTTT. It yields the protein CASSLGHQSTDTQYF.

This clonotype has ten or more counts. The rearrangement joins TRBV28 to TRBJ2-5; D is perhaps TRBD1 (5 bases). Germline assignment: CDR1 MDHEN and CDR2 SYDVKM. Deletions cut 8 bases from V and 0 bases from J, with 13 bases between. This CDR3 is 14 amino acids long. In nucleotides, the CDR3 is TGTGCCAGCGGTATCCGGACATACCAAGAGACCCAGTACTTC. This sequence encodes CASGIRTYQETQYF.

This clonotype has only a few counts. The chain carries TRBV4-1 and TRBJ1-2; D is ambiguous. CDR3 length: 15 residues. Trimming took 0 bases from V and 4 from J, leaving 12 bases between them. Germline values: CDR1 MGHRA, CDR2 YSYEKL. CDR3 DNA sequence: TGCGCCAGCAGCCAAGAATTTAGTGGACTCTATGGCTACACCTTC. Its protein product is CASSQEFSGLYGYTF.

V usage is TRBV3-1 and J usage is TRBJ1-1; no reliable D call. The CDR3 is 15 residues long. The germline CDR1 and CDR2 sequences are LGHDT and YNNKEL (reference sequence). V was cut by 0 bases and J by 3 bases, with 11 bases left in between. In nucleotides, the CDR3 is TGTGCCAGCAGCCAAGATATGAAGGGATACACTGAAGCTTTCTTT. It specifies CASSQDMKGYTEAFF.

This clonotype showed up just a few times. V gene TRBV5-1 combines with J gene TRBJ2-7; maybe TRBD1 (5 bases). Trimming took off 5 bases at V and 3 bases at J, with 21 bases between the two ends. CDR3 length: 16 residues. CDR1 and CDR2 from the germline V gene are SGHRS and YFSETQ. CDR3 DNA sequence: TGCGCCAGCAGTGCCGGTCACAGGAACGATATCTACGAGCAGTACTTC. Its protein product is CASSAGHRNDIYEQYF.

This clonotype was counted between two and nine times. For the CDR3, the DNA is TGTGCCAGCAGCAGTACGGCGTATGGCTACACCTTC. It is translated as CASSSTAYGYTF. V and J are TRBV28 and TRBJ1-2; D is ambiguous. V gave up 6 bases and J gave up 5 bases, with 10 bases separating them. Germline lookup yields CDR1 MDHEN and CDR2 SYDVKM. The length of the CDR3 is 12 residues.

There are a few counts of this clonotype. The gene calls are TRBV29-1 and TRBJ1-1; D ambiguous. This CDR3 is built from 12 residues. The V end lost 4 bases, the J end lost 5 bases, and 11 bases lay between the germline ends. CDR1 and CDR2 from the germline V gene are SQVTM and ANQGSEA. CDR3 DNA sequence: TGCAGCGTTGTGGCAGGTTGGACTGAAGCTTTCTTT. It codes for CSVVAGWTEAFF.

This clonotype has only a few counts. The chain is built from TRBV6-5 and TRBJ2-3, with 10 bases matching TRBD2. From germline, CDR1 is MNHEY and CDR2 SVGAGI. V trimming: 8 bases; J trimming: 1 base; junction bases outside the gene matches: 6. The CDR3 sequence is 15 residues long. The CDR3 region is CASRNLAGGTDTQYF. The CDR3, as DNA: TGTGCCAGCCGTAACCTAGCGGGGGGCACAGATACGCAGTATTTT.

This chain uses TRBV20-1 with TRBJ2-1; D possibly corresponds to TRBD2 (5 bases). This CDR3 comprises 14 residues. The V gene's germline CDR1 is DFQATT and CDR2 SNEGSKA (reference sequence). This chain's CDR3 is CRGVERREYNEQFF. CDR3 DNA: TGCAGAGGAGTCGAGCGGAGAGAATACAATGAGCAGTTCTTC.

This clonotype appeared many times. This chain uses TRBV2 with TRBJ2-3; 7 positions agree with TRBD2. Germline CDR1 SNHLY, CDR2 FYNNEI. CDR3 size: 15 residues. V was pared by 7 bases and J by 5 bases, with 12 bases of the junction left unmatched. This CDR3 reads CASKRLASRLDTQYF. The DNA of the CDR3 is TGTGCCAGCAAAAGACTAGCCTCGCGTTTAGATACGCAGTATTTT.

This clonotype was observed a handful of times. The J gene is TRBJ2-7, the V gene TRBV3-1; TRBD2 might be the D (7 bases). The germline V gene has CDR1 LGHDT and CDR2 YNNKEL (reference sequence). The CDR3 runs 15 residues. V dropped 4 bases and J dropped 2 bases, with 15 bases sitting between them. CDR3 sequence: CASSRSVRGPYEQYF. CDR3 bases: TGTGCCAGCAGCCGATCGGTGCGGGGGCCCTACGAGCAGTACTTC.

The rearrangement joins TRBV12-3 or TRBV12-4 to TRBJ1-4, with 8 bases that match TRBD1. This CDR3 spans 14 amino acids. Germline trimming cut 6 bases from V and 8 bases from J; bases unmatched to any gene: 8. CDR3 in DNA: TGTGCCAGCAGCCCGGACAGGGAAGAAGAAAAACTGTTTTTT. As protein: CASSPDREEEKLFF.

The table lists this clonotype with a few counts. The chain combines TRBV5-1 with TRBJ1-4; the D gene is possibly TRBD1 (5 bases). V dropped 4 bases and J dropped 7 bases, with 20 bases sitting between them. This CDR3 spans 16 amino acids. Germline CDR1 and CDR2: SGHRS and YFSETQ. The chain's CDR3 is CASSASTQGLGEKLFF. Written as DNA, the CDR3 is TGCGCCAGCAGCGCCAGTACCCAGGGACTTGGTGAAAAACTGTTTTTT.

The chain employs TRBV6-2 or TRBV6-3 and TRBJ2-7; 8 bases are shared with TRBD2. This CDR3 is 17 amino acids long. After removal of 3 bases from V and 0 bases from J, the junction contained 10 bases not matched to a gene. CDR1 MNHEY and CDR2 SVGEGT come from the germline V gene. The CDR3 spells CASSYVPAGAHSYEQYV. CDR3 in DNA: TGTGCCAGCAGTTATGTTCCAGCGGGGGCGCACTCCTACGAGCAGTACGTC.

This clonotype was seen more than once but under ten times. The V and J genes are TRBV10-3 and TRBJ2-3; a weak D match, TRBD2 (5 bases). Germline loops: CDR1 ENHRY, CDR2 SYGVKD. V gave up 10 bases and J gave up 5 bases, with 16 bases separating them. This CDR3 spans 13 amino acids. This CDR3 reads CATSGPARDTQYF. In DNA form, the CDR3 reads TGTGCCACGAGCGGACCCGCGCGAGATACGCAGTATTTT.

The chain is built from TRBV14 and TRBJ2-2; 12 bases match TRBD2. Germline V gene lookup returns CDR1 SGHDN and CDR2 FVKESK. Trimming at V came to 4 bases and at J to 4 bases, leaving 4 bases not matched to a gene. The CDR3 has 16 residues. Written as DNA, the CDR3 is TGTGCCAGCAGCCGTCTACTAGCGGGGGGCACCGGGGAGCTGTTTTTT. Translating it yields CASSRLLAGGTGELFF.

Many counts were recorded for this clonotype. The genes are TRBV7-8 and TRBJ2-5, with D possibly TRBD2 on 6 matching bases. This CDR3 has 14 residues. V shed 2 bases and J shed 5 bases, with 12 bases lying between them. Germline loops: CDR1 SGHVS, CDR2 FQNEAQ. CDR3 in DNA: TGTGCCAGCAGCTTAACCACAGGAGGGGAGACCCAGTACTTC. Its translation: CASSLTTGGETQYF.

J is TRBJ2-7 and V is TRBV2, with a tentative D call TRBD2 (6 bases). V lost 7 bases to trimming and J lost 5 bases, with 12 bases between them. This CDR3 is 12 amino acids long. Germline CDR1 is SNHLY and CDR2 is FYNNEI. CDR3 coding DNA: TGTGCCAGCACGGGGGAAGGGAACGAGCAGTACTTC. Its translation: CASTGEGNEQYF.

The gene calls are TRBV20-1 and TRBJ1-3; D unclear. V was pared by 0 bases and J by 0 bases, with 9 bases between. In germline, CDR1 is DFQATT, CDR2 SNEGSKA (reference sequence). CDR3 length equals 15 residues. Here the CDR3 reads CSARDLVTSGNTIYF. CDR3 nucleotides: TGCAGTGCTAGAGATTTGGTGACCTCTGGAAACACCATATATTTT.